The entry below describes one TCR beta chain. V was clipped by 2 bases and J by 4 bases, with 9 bases between them. The CDR3 consists of 14 residues. The germline CDR1 and CDR2 sequences are MNHEY and SMNVEV (reference sequence). The data derive from a study of OX40 agonist ivuxolimab in advanced cancers. Sequenced by immunoSEQ multiplex PCR; TCRdb stores in-frame clones only, minus some. The table shows over 95,000 clones, with 90% to 95% occurring only once. This receptor was obtained from an adult with an advanced solid tumor such as melanoma, head and neck, liver or kidney cancer. Sequencing used CD4+ or CD8+ T cells sorted from blood, obtained in a trial of the OX40 agonist ivuxolimab. The V and J genes are TRBV27 and TRBJ2-1, with D uncertain. The CDR3 DNA reads as TGTGCCAGCAGTTTAGGGGTCCGTTACAATGAGCAGTTCTTC. Translating gives CASSLGVRYNEQFF.